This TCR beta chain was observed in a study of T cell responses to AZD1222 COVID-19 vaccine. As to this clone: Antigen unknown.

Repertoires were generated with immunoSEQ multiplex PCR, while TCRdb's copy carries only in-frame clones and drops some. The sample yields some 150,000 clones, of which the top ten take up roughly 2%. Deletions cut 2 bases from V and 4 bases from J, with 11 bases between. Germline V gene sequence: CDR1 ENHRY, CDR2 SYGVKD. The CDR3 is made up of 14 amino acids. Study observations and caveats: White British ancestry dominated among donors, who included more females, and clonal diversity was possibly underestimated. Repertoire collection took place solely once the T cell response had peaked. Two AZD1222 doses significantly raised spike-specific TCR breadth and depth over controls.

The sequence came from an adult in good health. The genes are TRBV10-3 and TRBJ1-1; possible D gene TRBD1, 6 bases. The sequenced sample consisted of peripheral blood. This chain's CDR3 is CAISEQGWATEAFF. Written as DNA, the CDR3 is TGTGCCATCAGTGAGCAGGGGTGGGCCACTGAAGCTTTCTTT.